These 27 T cell receptor beta chains came from one sample sequenced in a study of vaccination effects on CD4 cells after COVID-19. Before any sequencing was done, the ViraFEST assay used viral peptide pools to expand antigen-specific CD4+ T cells. Cells that had been cultured for 10 days were the source of isolated CD4+ T cells. Two doses of BNT162b2 or mRNA-1273 vaccine were administered to participants. For these receptors, no antigen is known. Method: immunoSEQ multiplex PCR; TCRdb's copy keeps in-frame clones and lacks some. This table has about 33,000 clones, 55% to 75% appearing once. The starting material was CD4+ T cells from PBMCs cultured with HCoV-229E spike peptides, obtained after COVID-19 vaccination. The receptors shown here come from a human donor who received a COVID-19 vaccine.

V usage is TRBV2 and J usage is TRBJ2-2; D is undetermined. The CDR3 is 14 amino acids. Per germline, CDR1 SNHLY and CDR2 FYNNEI. V was cut by 4 bases and J by 0 bases, with 6 bases left in between. Written as DNA, the CDR3 is TGTGCCAGCAGTGGTCCACCGAACACCGGGGAGCTGTTTTTT. It specifies CASSGPPNTGELFF.

The rearrangement joins TRBV30 to TRBJ2-7; 12 bases match TRBD1. Germline V gene lookup returns CDR1 GTSNPN and CDR2 SVGIG (reference sequence). Trimming took 6 bases from V and 4 from J; bases not matched to a gene: 13. The CDR3 consists of 16 residues. CDR3 sequence reads: CACLRRPGQGAYEQYF. DNA of the CDR3: TGTGCCTGCCTTCGGCGTCCGGGACAGGGGGCGTACGAGCAGTACTTC.

This clone has a handful of counts. CDR3 in amino acids: CASGGRWTNTEAFF. As DNA, the CDR3 is TGTGCCAGTGGAGGAAGGTGGACGAACACTGAAGCTTTCTTT. The chain uses TRBV6-5 and TRBJ1-1; no clear D gene. The CDR3 extends over 14 amino acids. V was trimmed by 9 bases and J by 1 base, leaving 15 bases between them. Germline CDR1 is MNHEY and CDR2 is SVGAGI.

V and J are TRBV28 and TRBJ2-7, with 7 bases matching TRBD2. The V and J ends lost 2 bases and 1 base, in that order; junction bases with no gene match: 5. The germline V gene encodes CDR1 MDHEN and CDR2 SYDVKM. There are 15 residues in the CDR3. The CDR3: CASSLGGGGSYEQYF. The DNA for the CDR3 is TGTGCCAGCAGTTTAGGCGGGGGAGGTTCCTACGAGCAGTACTTC. Supplemented by reference TRBV28 and TRBJ2-7, the full variable domain reads DVKVTQSSRYLVKRTGEKVFLECVQDMDHENMFWYRQDPGLGLRLIYFSYDVKMKEKGDIPEGYSVSREKKERFSLILESASTNQTSMYLCASSLGGGGSYEQYFGPGTRLTVT.

This clone was picked up a small number of times. This chain joins TRBV3-1 (or the pseudogene TRBV3-2) and TRBJ1-1, with D unclear. The CDR3 totals 16 residues. V lost 1 base and J 0 bases, leaving 12 bases between the germline ends. Germline assignment: CDR1 LGHDT and CDR2 YNNKEL (reference sequence). This chain's CDR3 is CASSQARGIMNTEAFF. CDR3 sequence (DNA): TGTGCCAGCAGCCAAGCCCGGGGAATTATGAACACTGAAGCTTTCTTT.

This chain joins TRBV7-9 and TRBJ1-3, with 9 bases fitting TRBD1. Per germline, CDR1 SEHNR and CDR2 FQNEAQ (reference sequence). This CDR3 has 16 residues. The junction had 8 bases not matched to a gene; V was cut back by 5 bases and J by 3 bases. CDR3 sequence: CASSQITGGRGNTIYF. DNA for the CDR3: TGTGCCAGCAGCCAAATCACAGGGGGCCGTGGAAACACCATATATTTT. Variable domain in full (rest from reference TRBV7-9 and TRBJ1-3): DTGVSQNPRHKITKRGQNVTFRCDPISEHNRLYWYRQTLGQGPEFLTYFQNEAQLEKSRLLSDRFSAERPKGSFSTLEIQRTEQGDSAMYLCASSQITGGRGNTIYFGEGSWLTVV.

This clone was seen a single time. The chain joins TRBV6-5 to TRBJ2-2; possible D gene TRBD2, 5 bases. The CDR3 is made up of 15 amino acids. Germline assignment: CDR1 MNHEY and CDR2 SVGAGI. The V and J ends lost 10 bases and 0 bases respectively, with 15 bases between them. The CDR3 is CATLAPVANTGELFF. DNA of the CDR3: TGTGCCACCCTAGCACCGGTCGCGAACACCGGGGAGCTGTTTTTT.

The chain has TRBV5-1 and TRBJ2-5; 8 bases agree with TRBD2. CDR1 and CDR2 from the germline V gene are SGHRS and YFSETQ. This CDR3 comprises 16 residues. Germline trimming cut 0 bases from V and 4 bases from J; bases unmatched to any gene: 8. CDR3 coding DNA: TGCGCCAGCAGCTTGGGTAGCGGGGAGACGGGAGAGACCCAGTACTTC. It translates to CASSLGSGETGETQYF. Looking up the rest from reference TRBV5-1 and TRBJ2-5 gives the full variable domain: KAGVTQTPRYLIKTRGQQVTLSCSPISGHRSVSWYQQTPGQGLQFLFEYFSETQRNKGNFPGRFSGRQFSNSRSEMNVSTLELGDSALYLCASSLGSGETGETQYFGPGTRLLVL.

The chain carries TRBV19 and TRBJ2-5; 8 positions match TRBD1. Germline loops: CDR1 LNHDA, CDR2 SQIVND (reference sequence). V gave up 10 bases and J gave up 5 bases; unmatched junction bases: 12. The CDR3 is 14 amino acids. Here the CDR3 DNA reads TGTGCCACCACGCAGGGGGCGTCTCGGGAGACCCAGTACTTC. This sequence encodes CATTQGASRETQYF.

The chain has TRBV5-4 and TRBJ2-3, with 11 bases matching TRBD2. The CDR3 covers 17 residues. CDR1 is SGHNT, CDR2 YYREEE, per germline (reference sequence). Trimming took 1 base from V and 5 from J; bases not matched to a gene: 9. The CDR3, as DNA: TGTGCCAGCAGCTTGTCTCCTACTAGCGGGGGTTTAGATACGCAGTATTTT. Protein product: CASSLSPTSGGLDTQYF.

The chain couples TRBV20-1 to TRBJ1-1; no firm D call. The V and J ends lost 4 bases and 6 bases respectively, with 9 bases between them. The CDR3 runs 11 residues. Germline V lookup: CDR1 DFQATT, CDR2 SNEGSKA (reference sequence). In DNA form, the CDR3 reads TGCAGTGCTACCGACGTCTCTGAAGCTTTCTTT. Amino acids: CSATDVSEAFF.

This chain connects TRBV27 to TRBJ2-2, with no clear D. Germline CDR1 is MNHEY and CDR2 is SMNVEV (reference sequence). Trimming left V 2 bases short and J 6 bases short, with 4 bases between. This CDR3 has 12 residues. The CDR3 DNA sequence: TGTGCCAGCAGTTTAAAATCCGGGGAGCTGTTTTTT. Protein: CASSLKSGELFF.

The CDR3 coding sequence is TGTGCCAGCAGCCAAGTCGGGGTGGGTGCAGATACGCAGTATTTT. It codes for CASSQVGVGADTQYF. The rearrangement uses TRBV3-1 (or the pseudogene TRBV3-2) and TRBJ2-3, with a possible D match to TRBD2 (5 bases). The germline V gene has CDR1 LGHDT and CDR2 YNNKEL (reference sequence). V was cut by 1 base and J by 4 bases, with 12 bases left in between. The CDR3 length is 15 residues.

This clone has just a few counts. The chain has TRBV7-2 and TRBJ1-1; D gene unclear. This CDR3 comprises 16 residues. The germline V gene encodes CDR1 SGHTA and CDR2 FQGNSA. Between the trimmed V and J ends, which lost 5 bases and 2 bases, there was a span of 18 bases. CDR3 DNA sequence: TGTGCCAGCAGCAAAGGGCGACCGGGTCCCAACACTGAAGCTTTCTTT. Translation gives CASSKGRPGPNTEAFF.

DNA of the CDR3: TGTGCCAGCAGTTCCGGGACAGATGGCTACACCTTC. This encodes CASSSGTDGYTF. The rearrangement joins TRBV6-5 to TRBJ1-2; 7 bases align to TRBD1. V lost 4 bases and J lost 6; bases outside the gene matches: 2. This CDR3 has 12 amino acids. CDR1 MNHEY and CDR2 SVGAGI come from the germline V gene.

The genes are TRBV19 and TRBJ1-1; D is unresolved. Trimming removed 0 bases from V and 4 bases from J, with 9 bases in between. Germline values: CDR1 LNHDA, CDR2 SQIVND (reference sequence). This CDR3 has 14 residues. CDR3 DNA: TGTGCCAGTAGTATAGAAAAAGTTTCCACTGAAGCTTTCTTT. This translates into CASSIEKVSTEAFF.

The chain combines TRBV19 with TRBJ2-6; a possible D gene is TRBD1 (6 bases). The V and J ends lost 3 bases and 2 bases respectively, with 8 bases between them. CDR1 is LNHDA and CDR2 is SQIVND in the germline V gene (reference sequence). This CDR3 has 15 amino acids. The CDR3 nucleotides read TGTGCCAGTAGTATCAGGACAGCTGGGGCCAACGTCCTGACTTTC. This codes for CASSIRTAGANVLTF.

The V call is TRBV2, the J call TRBJ2-5; TRBD2 aligns across 14 bases. There are 15 residues in the CDR3. Losses at the gene ends were 8 bases for V and 3 bases for J; bases not matched to a gene: 5. Germline CDR1 SNHLY, CDR2 FYNNEI. The CDR3 DNA is TGTGCCAGCGTGGGGACTAGCGGGAGAAAAGAGACCCAGTACTTC. Amino acids: CASVGTSGRKETQYF. Complete variable domain (other parts from reference TRBV2 and TRBJ2-5): EPEVTQTPSHQVTQMGQEVILRCVPISNHLYFYWYRQILGQKVEFLVSFYNNEISEKSEIFDDQFSVERPDGSNFTLKIRSTKLEDSAMYFCASVGTSGRKETQYFGPGTRLLVL.

V usage is TRBV21-1 and J usage is TRBJ2-5; the table assigns TRBD2, which was not confirmed against the DNA. TRBV21-1 is a recognized pseudogene. The CDR3 is made up of 17 amino acids. The CDR3 loop is CASSKVRASGNQETQYF. The CDR3 nucleotides read TGTGCCAGCAGCAAAGTTAGGGCTAGCGGCAACCAAGAGACCCAGTACTTC.

V and J are TRBV15 and TRBJ1-6; D is uncertain. In germline, CDR1 is LNHNV, CDR2 YYDKDF (reference sequence). The CDR3 totals 13 residues. Deletions cut 5 bases from V and 8 bases from J, with 10 bases between. CDR3 in DNA: TGTGCCACCAGCGGGGAGCCCTATTCACCCCTCCACTTT. This translates into CATSGEPYSPLHF.

The chain links TRBV3-1 (or the pseudogene TRBV3-2) to TRBJ1-5; maybe TRBD1 (6 bases). The CDR3 totals 13 residues. Germline V gene data show CDR1 as LGHDT and CDR2 as YNNKEL (reference sequence). Trimming took off 1 base at V and 7 bases at J, with 8 bases between the two ends. DNA for the CDR3: TGTGCCAGCAGCCAAGGGACAGTCCAGCCCCAGCATTTT. Its translation: CASSQGTVQPQHF.

The rearrangement joins TRBV19 to TRBJ2-6; 11 nucleotides match TRBD1. J was trimmed by 3 bases and V by 4 bases; bases with no gene match: 8. The CDR3 length is 18 residues. Germline CDR1 LNHDA, CDR2 SQIVND (reference sequence). DNA of the CDR3: TGTGCCAGTAGTACTATGGACAGGGGGCGCTTTGGGGCCAACGTCCTGACTTTC. Protein: CASSTMDRGRFGANVLTF.

This clone was counted only a few times. This chain links TRBV3-1 (or the pseudogene TRBV3-2) with TRBJ1-5; D unclear. The CDR3 has 14 residues. From germline, CDR1 is LGHDT and CDR2 YNNKEL (reference sequence). With 3 bases removed from V and 7 bases from J, the gap between germline ends came to 13 bases. CDR3 DNA: TGTGCCAGCAGCCACAGGCTCGGGGTCCAGCCCCAGCATTTT. Translating it yields CASSHRLGVQPQHF.

This chain connects TRBV12-5 to TRBJ1-5, with D unresolved. The CDR3 sequence is 18 residues long. The V end lost 1 base, the J end lost 0 bases, and 16 bases lay between the germline ends. Germline V lookup: CDR1 LGHNT, CDR2 FRNRAP. The CDR3 protein is CASGLAPHSTLSNQPQHF. CDR3 in DNA: TGTGCTAGTGGTTTGGCCCCTCACTCGACCCTTAGCAATCAGCCCCAGCATTTT.

The gene calls are TRBV6-1 and TRBJ1-1; D possibly corresponds to TRBD1 (5 bases). Germline CDR1 reads MNHNS; CDR2 reads SASEGT. This CDR3 comprises 13 residues. V was pared by 1 base and J by 5 bases, with 8 bases between. For the CDR3, the DNA is TGTGCCAGCAGTGAAGGGGGGGGGACTGAAGCTTTCTTT. Encoded protein: CASSEGGGTEAFF.

This clone has only one observation. V usage is TRBV6-2 or TRBV6-3 and J usage is TRBJ2-5; 13 bases fit TRBD2. The J segment lost 4 bases and the V segment lost 6 bases, leaving 8 bases of the junction unmatched. The CDR3 runs to 16 residues. Germline values: CDR1 MNHEY, CDR2 SVGEGT. CDR3 residues: CASRPSGLAGRETQYF. The CDR3 DNA reads TGTGCCAGCAGGCCTTCGGGACTAGCGGGGCGAGAGACCCAGTACTTC.

This clone has more than one count but fewer than ten. The V gene is TRBV5-1, the J gene TRBJ2-2; 10 bases are a match to TRBD1. This CDR3 spans 15 amino acids. CDR1 is SGHRS and CDR2 is YFSETQ in the germline V gene. The J segment lost 4 bases and the V segment lost 0 bases, leaving 0 bases of the junction unmatched. CDR3 bases: TGCGCCAGCAGCTTGGGGACAGGGGGCACCGGGGAGCTGTTTTTT. Amino acids: CASSLGTGGTGELFF. The full variable domain, rest sourced from reference TRBV5-1 and TRBJ2-2, is KAGVTQTPRYLIKTRGQQVTLSCSPISGHRSVSWYQQTPGQGLQFLFEYFSETQRNKGNFPGRFSGRQFSNSRSEMNVSTLELGDSALYLCASSLGTGGTGELFFGEGSRLTVL.